This note documents a single T cell receptor beta chain sequence. Its antigen is unidentified. UMIs and a universal primer site were added when TCR cDNA was made by 5'RACE template switching. TCRdb re-called the 5' RACE reads with MiXCR, one entry per CDR3 protein. The sample includes fewer than 350,000 distinct CDR3 sequences, about 8.7% of them seen just once. The sample belongs to a study of T cells after yellow fever vaccination. Study-wide context: SMART-Seq v4 Ultra Low Input prepared the low-cell-number fractions.

V was clipped by 3 bases and J by 3 bases, with 12 bases between them. The V gene's germline CDR1 is DFQATT and CDR2 SNEGSKA (reference sequence). This CDR3 region has 13 residues. Study results and limitations: Weaker overall, the secondary response nonetheless peaked faster (day 5 versus 15). Reappearance after the booster was observed for most primary-vaccination clones (more than 95% CD4, roughly 88% CD8).

The sequence derives from a man aged 18 to 30 who received the YFV17D yellow fever vaccine. The material sequenced was PBMCs, taken on the day of the first yellow fever vaccination. V gene TRBV20-1 combines with J gene TRBJ2-7; tentatively, D is TRBD1 or TRBD2 (6 bases each). As DNA, the CDR3 is TGCAGTGCTAGTAGGGGGGCCAGCTACGAGCAGTACTTC. Translated, it gives CSASRGASYEQYF.